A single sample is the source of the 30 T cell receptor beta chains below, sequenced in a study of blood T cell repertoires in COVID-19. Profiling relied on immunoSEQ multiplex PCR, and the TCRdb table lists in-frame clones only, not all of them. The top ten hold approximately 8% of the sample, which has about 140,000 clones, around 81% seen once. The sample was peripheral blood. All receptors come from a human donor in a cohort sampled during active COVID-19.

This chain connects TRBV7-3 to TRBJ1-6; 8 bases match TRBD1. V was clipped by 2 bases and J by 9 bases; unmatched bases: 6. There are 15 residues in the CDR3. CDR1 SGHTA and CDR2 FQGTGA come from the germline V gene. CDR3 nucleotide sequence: TGTGCCAGCAGCTTACAGACAGGGGCTGCTTCACCCCTCCACTTT. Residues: CASSLQTGAASPLHF.

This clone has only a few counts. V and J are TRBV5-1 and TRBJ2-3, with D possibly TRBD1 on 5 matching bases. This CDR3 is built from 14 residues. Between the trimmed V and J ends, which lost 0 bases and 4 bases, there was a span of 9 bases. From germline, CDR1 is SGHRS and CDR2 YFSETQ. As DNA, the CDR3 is TGCGCCAGCAGCTTGGCGCAGGGCTCAGATACGCAGTATTTT. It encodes CASSLAQGSDTQYF.

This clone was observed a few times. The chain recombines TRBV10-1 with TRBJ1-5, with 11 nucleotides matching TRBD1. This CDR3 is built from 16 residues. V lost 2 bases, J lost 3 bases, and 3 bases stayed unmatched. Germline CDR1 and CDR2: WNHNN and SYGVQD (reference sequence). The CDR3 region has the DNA TGCGCCAGCAGTGAGGGGACAGGGGGTGACAATCAGCCCCAGCATTTT. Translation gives CASSEGTGGDNQPQHF.

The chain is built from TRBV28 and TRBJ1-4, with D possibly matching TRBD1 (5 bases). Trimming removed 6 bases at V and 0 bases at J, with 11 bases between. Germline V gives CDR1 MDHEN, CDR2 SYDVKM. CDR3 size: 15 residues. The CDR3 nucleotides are TGTGCCAGCAGGGGGGGGGTCGCAACTAATGAAAAACTGTTTTTT. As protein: CASRGGVATNEKLFF.

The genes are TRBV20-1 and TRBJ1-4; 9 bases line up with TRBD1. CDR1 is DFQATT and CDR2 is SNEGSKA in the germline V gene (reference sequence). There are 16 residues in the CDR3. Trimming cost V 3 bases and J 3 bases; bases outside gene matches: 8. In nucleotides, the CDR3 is TGCAGTGCTAGTGAGGCGACAGGGGGGGCTAATGAAAAACTGTTTTTT. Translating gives CSASEATGGANEKLFF.

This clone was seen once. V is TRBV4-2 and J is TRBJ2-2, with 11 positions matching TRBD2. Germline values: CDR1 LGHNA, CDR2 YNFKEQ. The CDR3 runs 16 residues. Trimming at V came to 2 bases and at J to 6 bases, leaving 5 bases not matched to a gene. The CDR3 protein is CASSQSGLAGSGELFF. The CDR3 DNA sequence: TGTGCCAGCAGCCAAAGTGGACTAGCGGGTTCCGGGGAGCTGTTTTTT.

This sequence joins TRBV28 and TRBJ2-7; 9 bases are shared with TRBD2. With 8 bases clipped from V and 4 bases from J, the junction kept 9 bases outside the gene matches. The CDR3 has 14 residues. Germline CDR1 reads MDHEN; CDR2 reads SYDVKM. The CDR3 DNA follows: TGTGCCAGCGGGGTCCTAGCGGGAATTTACGAGCAGTACTTC. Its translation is CASGVLAGIYEQYF.

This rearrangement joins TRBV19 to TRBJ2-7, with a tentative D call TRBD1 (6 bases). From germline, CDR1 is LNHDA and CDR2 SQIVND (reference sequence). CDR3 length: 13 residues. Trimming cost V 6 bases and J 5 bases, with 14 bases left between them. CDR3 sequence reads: CASSPRTADEQYF. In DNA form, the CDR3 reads TGTGCCAGTAGCCCTAGGACAGCAGACGAGCAGTACTTC.

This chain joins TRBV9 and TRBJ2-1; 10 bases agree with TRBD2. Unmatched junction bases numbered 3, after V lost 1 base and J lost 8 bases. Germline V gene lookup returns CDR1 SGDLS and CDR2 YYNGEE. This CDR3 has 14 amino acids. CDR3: CASSVTSGNYEQFF. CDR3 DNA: TGTGCCAGCAGCGTAACTAGCGGGAACTATGAGCAGTTCTTC.

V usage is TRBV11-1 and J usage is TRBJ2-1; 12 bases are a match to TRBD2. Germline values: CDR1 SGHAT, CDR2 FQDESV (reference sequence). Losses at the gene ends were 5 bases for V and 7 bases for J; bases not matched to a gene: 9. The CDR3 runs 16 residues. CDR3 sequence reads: CASSPTSGRLRNEQFF. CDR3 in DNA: TGTGCCAGCAGCCCGACTAGCGGGAGATTGAGAAATGAGCAGTTCTTC.

The CDR3 spells CASSLTGGGGYSTDTQYF. For the CDR3, the DNA is TGCGCCAGCAGCTTGACCGGGGGAGGGGGATATAGCACAGATACGCAGTATTTT. The rearrangement joins TRBV5-1 to TRBJ2-3; the D gene is possibly TRBD2 (7 bases). The germline gives CDR1 SGHRS, CDR2 YFSETQ. With 1 base removed from V and 0 bases from J, the gap between germline ends came to 18 bases. The CDR3 loop spans 18 amino acids.

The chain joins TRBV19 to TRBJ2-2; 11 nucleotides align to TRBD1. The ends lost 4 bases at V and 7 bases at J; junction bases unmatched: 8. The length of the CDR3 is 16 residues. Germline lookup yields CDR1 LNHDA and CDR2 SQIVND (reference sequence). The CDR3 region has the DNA TGTGCCAGTAGTACTCCGGGACAGGGGGGCCTCGGGGAGCTGTTTTTT. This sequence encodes CASSTPGQGGLGELFF. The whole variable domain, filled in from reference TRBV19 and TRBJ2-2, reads DGGITQSPKYLFRKEGQNVTLSCEQNLNHDAMYWYRQDPGQGLRLIYYSQIVNDFQKGDIAEGYSVSREKKESFPLTVTSAQKNPTAFYLCASSTPGQGGLGELFFGEGSRLTVL.

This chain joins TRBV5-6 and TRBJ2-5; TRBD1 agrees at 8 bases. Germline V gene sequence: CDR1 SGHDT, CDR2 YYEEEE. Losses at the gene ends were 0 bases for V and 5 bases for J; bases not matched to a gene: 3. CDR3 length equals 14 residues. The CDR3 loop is CASSLGQGAETQYF. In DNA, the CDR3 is TGTGCCAGCAGCTTGGGCCAGGGGGCCGAGACCCAGTACTTC.

CDR3 nucleotides: TGTGCCAGCAGCGTAGACCCTGGGACAGGGGATGGCTACACCTTC. Residues: CASSVDPGTGDGYTF. The rearrangement links TRBV9 to TRBJ1-2; 10 bases agree with TRBD1. The V gene's germline CDR1 is SGDLS and CDR2 YYNGEE. The V and J ends lost 0 bases and 6 bases, in that order; junction bases with no gene match: 5. This CDR3 has 15 residues.

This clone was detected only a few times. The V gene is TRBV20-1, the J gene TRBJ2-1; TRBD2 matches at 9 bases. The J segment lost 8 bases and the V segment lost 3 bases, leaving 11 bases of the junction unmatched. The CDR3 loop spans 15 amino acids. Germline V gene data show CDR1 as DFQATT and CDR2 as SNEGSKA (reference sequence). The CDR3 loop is CSASRADSGSYEQFF. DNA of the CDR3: TGCAGTGCTAGTCGGGCGGATAGCGGGAGCTATGAGCAGTTCTTC.

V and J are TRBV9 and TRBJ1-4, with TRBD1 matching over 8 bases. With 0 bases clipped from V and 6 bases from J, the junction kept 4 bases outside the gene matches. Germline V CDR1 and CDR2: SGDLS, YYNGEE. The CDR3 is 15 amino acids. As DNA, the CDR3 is TGTGCCAGCAGCGTAGCCCCGACAGGGGATGAAAAACTGTTTTTT. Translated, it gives CASSVAPTGDEKLFF.

The CDR3 region is CASSLGQGGQYF. As DNA, the CDR3 is TGTGCCAGCAGCTTAGGGCAGGGAGGGCAGTACTTC. This chain links TRBV7-9 with TRBJ2-7; a weak D match, TRBD2 (6 bases). Germline V lookup: CDR1 SEHNR, CDR2 FQNEAQ (reference sequence). The germline V and J ends were trimmed by 1 base and 9 bases, with 10 bases remaining between them. This CDR3 has 12 amino acids.

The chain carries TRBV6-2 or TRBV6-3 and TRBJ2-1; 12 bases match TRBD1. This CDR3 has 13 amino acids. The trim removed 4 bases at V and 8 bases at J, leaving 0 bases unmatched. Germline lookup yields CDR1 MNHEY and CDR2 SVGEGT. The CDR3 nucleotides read TGTGCCAGCAGTTGGGACAGGGGGCATGAGCAGTTCTTC. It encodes CASSWDRGHEQFF.

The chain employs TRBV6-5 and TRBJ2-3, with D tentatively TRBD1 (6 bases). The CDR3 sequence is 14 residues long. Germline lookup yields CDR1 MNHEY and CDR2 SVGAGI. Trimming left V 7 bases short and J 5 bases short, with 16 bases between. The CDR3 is CASTDPRGGDTQYF. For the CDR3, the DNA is TGTGCCAGCACCGACCCCAGGGGTGGAGATACGCAGTATTTT.

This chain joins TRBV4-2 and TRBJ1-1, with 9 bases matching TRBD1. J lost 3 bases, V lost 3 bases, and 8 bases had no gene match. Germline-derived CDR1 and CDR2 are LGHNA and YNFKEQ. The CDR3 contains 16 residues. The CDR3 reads CASSQGPDRGDTEAFF. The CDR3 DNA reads TGTGCCAGCAGCCAGGGCCCTGACAGGGGGGACACTGAAGCTTTCTTT.

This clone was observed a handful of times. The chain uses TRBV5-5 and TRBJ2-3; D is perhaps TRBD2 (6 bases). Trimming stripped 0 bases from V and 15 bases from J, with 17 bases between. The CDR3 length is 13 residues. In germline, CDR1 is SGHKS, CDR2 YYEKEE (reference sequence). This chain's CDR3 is CASSLGGGSPRYF. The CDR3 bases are TGTGCCAGCAGCTTGGGGGGAGGTAGTCCGAGATATTTT.

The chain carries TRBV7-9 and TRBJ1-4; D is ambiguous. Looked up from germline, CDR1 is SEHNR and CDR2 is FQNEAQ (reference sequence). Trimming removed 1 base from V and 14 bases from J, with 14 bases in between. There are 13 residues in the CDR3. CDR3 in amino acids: CASSLDSSGGLFF. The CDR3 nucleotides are TGTGCCAGCAGCTTAGATAGTTCGGGAGGTCTGTTTTTT.

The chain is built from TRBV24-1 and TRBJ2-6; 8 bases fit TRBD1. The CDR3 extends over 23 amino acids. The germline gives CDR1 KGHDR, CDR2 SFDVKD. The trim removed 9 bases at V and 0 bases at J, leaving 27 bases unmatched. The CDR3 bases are TGTGCCACCCCTATTCCCGAGACCGGACAGGGCCCTGGTAGGGGCTCTGGGGCCAACGTCCTGACTTTC. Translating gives CATPIPETGQGPGRGSGANVLTF.

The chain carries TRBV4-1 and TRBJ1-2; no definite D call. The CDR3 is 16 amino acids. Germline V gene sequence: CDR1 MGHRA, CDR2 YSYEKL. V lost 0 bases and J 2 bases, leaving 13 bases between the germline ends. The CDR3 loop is CASSQDESGRNYGYTF. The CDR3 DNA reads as TGCGCCAGCAGCCAAGATGAGTCGGGGAGAAACTATGGCTACACCTTC.

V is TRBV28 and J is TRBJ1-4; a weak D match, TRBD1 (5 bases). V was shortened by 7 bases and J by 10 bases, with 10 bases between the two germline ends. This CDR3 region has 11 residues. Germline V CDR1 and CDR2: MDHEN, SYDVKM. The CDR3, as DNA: TGTGCCAGCACTTATACAGGAAAACTGTTTTTT. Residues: CASTYTGKLFF.

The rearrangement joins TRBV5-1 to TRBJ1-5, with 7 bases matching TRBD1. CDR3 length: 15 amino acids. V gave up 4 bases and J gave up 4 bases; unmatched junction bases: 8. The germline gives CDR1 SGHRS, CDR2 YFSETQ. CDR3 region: CASSMTGSSNQPQHF. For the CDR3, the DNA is TGCGCCAGCAGCATGACAGGGAGTTCGAATCAGCCCCAGCATTTT.

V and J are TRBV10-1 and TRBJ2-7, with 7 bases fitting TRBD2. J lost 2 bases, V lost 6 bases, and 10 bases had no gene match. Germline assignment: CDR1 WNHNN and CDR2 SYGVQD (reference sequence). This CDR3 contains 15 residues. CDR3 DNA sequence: TGCGCCAGCAGATGGAGGCGGGAGAGGACCTACGAGCAGTACTTC. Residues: CASRWRRERTYEQYF.

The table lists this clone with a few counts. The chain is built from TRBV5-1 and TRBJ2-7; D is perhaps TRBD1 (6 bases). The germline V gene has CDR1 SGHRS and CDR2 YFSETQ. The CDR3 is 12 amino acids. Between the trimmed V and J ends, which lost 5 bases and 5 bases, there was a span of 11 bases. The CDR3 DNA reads TGCGCCAGCAGATCGGACAGAAACGAGCAGTACTTC. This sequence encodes CASRSDRNEQYF.

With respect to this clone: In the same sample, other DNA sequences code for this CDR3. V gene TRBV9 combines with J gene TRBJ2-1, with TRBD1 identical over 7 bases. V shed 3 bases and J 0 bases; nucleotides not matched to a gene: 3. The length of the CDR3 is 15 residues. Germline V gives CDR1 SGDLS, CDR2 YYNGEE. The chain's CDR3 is CASSATGVSYNEQFF. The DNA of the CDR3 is TGTGCCAGCAGCGCCACAGGGGTCTCCTACAATGAGCAGTTCTTC.

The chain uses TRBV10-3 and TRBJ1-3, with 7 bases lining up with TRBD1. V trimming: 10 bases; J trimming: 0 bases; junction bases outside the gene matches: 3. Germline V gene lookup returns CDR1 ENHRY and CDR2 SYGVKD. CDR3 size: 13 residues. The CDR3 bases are TGTGCCACTACAGGGGACTCTGGAAACACCATATATTTT. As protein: CATTGDSGNTIYF.